This T cell receptor beta chain was retrieved from a study of vaccination and CD4 T cells after COVID-19. Study information: Overlapping SARS-CoV-2, HCoV-NL63, HCoV-OC43 and HCoV-229E spike peptides stimulated the cells.

Germline V CDR1 and CDR2: MDHEN, SYDVKM. This CDR3 is built from 19 residues. The germline V and J ends were trimmed by 2 bases and 1 base, with 24 bases remaining between them. As to treatment: approximately 11-day PBMC culture with coronavirus spike peptide pools or control peptides (ViraFEST assay). With fresh IL-2 medium, half the medium was replaced on days 3 and 7. A note on this clonotype: No antigen is known for it.

Sequenced with the Oncomine TCR Beta short-read assay was DNA taken from cultured CD4+ T cells. One entry per CDR3 protein, called by TCRdb with MiXCR from the PCR reads. Of 10,000 to 15,000 distinct CDR3 sequences detected, 56% appear once; the ten largest clones hold 15%. Sequenced material: CD4+ T cells from blood, cultured in vitro. The sequence was obtained from a human donor who had recovered from COVID-19. The chain combines TRBV28 with TRBJ2-7, with a possible D match to TRBD1 (5 bases). CDR3 loop: CASSLTLRLGRAISYEQYF. The CDR3 coding sequence is TGTGCCAGCAGTTTAACCCTTCGGCTTGGCAGGGCCATATCCTACGAGCAGTACTTC.